This is a list of T cell receptor beta chains from one sample in a study of CD8 T cells in ankylosing spondylitis. TCRdb processed the 5' RACE reads anew with MiXCR; each CDR3 protein has one entry. This sample has 150,000 to 200,000 distinct CDR3 sequences, with roughly 12% found just once. The sequencing sample was made of blood, either unsorted or a sorted T cell fraction (not recorded which). Receptors originate from a male donor with ankylosing spondylitis or in good health (not recorded which). CDR3s include the opening cysteine and the closing phenylalanine or tryptophan. Fields, in order: CDR3 protein, V gene, CDR3 length.

CASSYSNRGGGNQPQHF,TRBV6-5,17
CASTSGLGNTIYF,TRBV6-2/TRBV6-3,13
CATGRGEYDEQYF,TRBV10-3,13
CSARGLPTKDGAFF,TRBV20-1,14
CASSMDVFSGNTIYF,TRBV5-1,15
CASSTRPGEAFF,TRBV12-3/TRBV12-4,12
CASSTPRRGGRNEQFF,TRBV19,16
CASSREGALVEAFF,TRBV5-1,14
CASSSPRTGRHNEQFF,TRBV11-3,16
CASSKTSGSYQETQYF,TRBV11-2,16
CASSLVANPTAYEQYF,TRBV5-5,16
CASSRIAGGGVGGELFF,TRBV4-2,17
CASSRRPNPDTEAFF,TRBV6-1,15
CASSPPRTAIDIQFF,TRBV11-2,15
CASSFSTGPYEQYF,TRBV12-3/TRBV12-4,14
CASSLSDPTYEQYF,TRBV5-1,14
CSVGGTPSYEQYF,TRBV29-1,13
CSVLGGSEGVGTEAFF,TRBV29-1,16
CASSLYSRGQGDTQYF,TRBV5-1,16
CATMGNNEQFF,TRBV24-1,11
CSAEPAGNWNTGELFF,TRBV20-1,16
CASAPGAQRYNGQFF,TRBV12-5,15
CASSFSTGGNSYNSPLHF,TRBV5-1,18
CTSALIFDRDTDTQYF,TRBV5-6,16
CSVEVQDGMGTQYF,TRBV29-1,14
CASSQGATGGITRYEQYF,TRBV4-2,18
CASSLRGGETDTQYF,TRBV11-2,15
CATSRGGLAGNTQYF,TRBV15,15
CASSLVQDNEQFF,TRBV5-1,13
CSVVGGPSGANVLTF,TRBV29-1,15
CATSPWTSGVGADTGELFF,TRBV15,19
CASTDRVGEKLFF,TRBV12-3/TRBV12-4,13
CASSLDRVETQYF,TRBV7-6,13
CASSFKTRGTNTEAFF,TRBV5-1,16
CASSLASAAYNEQFF,TRBV5-1,15
CASSLGMGSQETQYF,TRBV5-6,15
CASSFSGQGAPGYTF,TRBV12-3/TRBV12-4,15
CASIPGRMNTEAFF,TRBV28,14
CASSFTGPGYGYTF,TRBV5-1,14
CASKQQGSSEKLFF,TRBV5-1,14
CASSYSNPAFYNSPLHF,TRBV6-5,17
CAIRKQVDQPQHF,TRBV10-3,13
CSAQDRFNQPQHF,TRBV20-1,13
CASSYSRGIGEETQYF,TRBV6-5,16
CASSESGPSATQYF,TRBV10-2,14
CASSLGLAGAKTQYF,TRBV7-2,15
CASSFNPGGAGNTIYF,TRBV28,16
CSASTSGTSPSGYGQFF,TRBV20-1,17